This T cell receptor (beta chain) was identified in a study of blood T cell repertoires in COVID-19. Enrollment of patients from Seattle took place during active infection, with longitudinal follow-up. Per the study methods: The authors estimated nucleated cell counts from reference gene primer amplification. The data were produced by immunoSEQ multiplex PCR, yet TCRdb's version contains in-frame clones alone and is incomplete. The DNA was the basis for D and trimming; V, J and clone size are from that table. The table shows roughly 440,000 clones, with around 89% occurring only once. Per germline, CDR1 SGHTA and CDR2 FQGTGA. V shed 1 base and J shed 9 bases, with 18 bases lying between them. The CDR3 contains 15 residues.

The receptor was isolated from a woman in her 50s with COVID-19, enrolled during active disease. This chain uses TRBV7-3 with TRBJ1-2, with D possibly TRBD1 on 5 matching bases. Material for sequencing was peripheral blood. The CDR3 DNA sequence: TGTGCCAGCAGCTTAATAAATCAGGGCTTAGGAAGCTACACCTTC. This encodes CASSLINQGLGSYTF.